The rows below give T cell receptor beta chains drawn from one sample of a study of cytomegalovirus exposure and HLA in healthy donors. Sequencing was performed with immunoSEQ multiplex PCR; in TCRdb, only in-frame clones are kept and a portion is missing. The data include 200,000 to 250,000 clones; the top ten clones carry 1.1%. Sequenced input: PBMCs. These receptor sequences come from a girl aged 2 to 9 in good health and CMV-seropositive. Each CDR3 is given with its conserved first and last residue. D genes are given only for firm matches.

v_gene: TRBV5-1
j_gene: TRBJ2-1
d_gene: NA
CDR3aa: CASSLVPGQIDNEQFF

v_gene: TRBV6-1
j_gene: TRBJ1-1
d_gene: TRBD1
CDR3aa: CASSELAGGKTEAFF

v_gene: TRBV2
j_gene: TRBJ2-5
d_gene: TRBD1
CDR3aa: CASMGDSPVQYF

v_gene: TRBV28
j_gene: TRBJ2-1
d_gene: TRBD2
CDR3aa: CASSLSRSSSGIFSSYNEQFF

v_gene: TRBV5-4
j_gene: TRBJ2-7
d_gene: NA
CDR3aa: CASSTQGSLYEQYF

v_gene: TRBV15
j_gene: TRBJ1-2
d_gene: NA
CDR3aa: CATSRDGRWSGRGSGYTF

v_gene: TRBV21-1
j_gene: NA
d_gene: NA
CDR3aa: CASQAPHSGSYEQYF

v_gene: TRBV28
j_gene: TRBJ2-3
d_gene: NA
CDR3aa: CASEGWGLSTDTQYF

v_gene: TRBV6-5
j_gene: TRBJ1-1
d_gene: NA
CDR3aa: CASSHPRTEAFF

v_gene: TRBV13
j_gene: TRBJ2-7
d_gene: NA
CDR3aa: CASSLLLSSYEQYF

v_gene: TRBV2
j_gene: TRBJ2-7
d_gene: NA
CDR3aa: CASSPLGRGSYEQYF

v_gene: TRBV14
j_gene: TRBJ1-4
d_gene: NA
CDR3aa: CASSQDRQWSEKLFF

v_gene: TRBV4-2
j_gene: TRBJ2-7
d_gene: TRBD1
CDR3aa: CASSQGDRGWFEQYF

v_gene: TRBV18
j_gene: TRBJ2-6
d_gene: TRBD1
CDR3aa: CASSRSGQGAPGANVLTF

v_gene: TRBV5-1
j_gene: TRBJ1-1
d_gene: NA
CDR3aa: CASSLANTEAFF

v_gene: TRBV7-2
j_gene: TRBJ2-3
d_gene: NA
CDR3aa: CASSFFSDTQYF

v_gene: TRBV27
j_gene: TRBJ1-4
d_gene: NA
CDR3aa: CASGILGVNEKLFF

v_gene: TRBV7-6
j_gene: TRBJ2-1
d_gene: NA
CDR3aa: CASSRTSPGEQFF

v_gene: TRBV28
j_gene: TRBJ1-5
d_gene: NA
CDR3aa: CASTTRHTQGQPQHF

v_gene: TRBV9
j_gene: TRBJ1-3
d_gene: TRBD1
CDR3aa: CASSPGGRGDTIYF

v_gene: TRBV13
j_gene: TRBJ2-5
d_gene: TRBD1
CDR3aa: CASSQDRGTETQYF

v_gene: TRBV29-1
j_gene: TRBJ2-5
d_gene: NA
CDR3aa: CSVGQLETQYF

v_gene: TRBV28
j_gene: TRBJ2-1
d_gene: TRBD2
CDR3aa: CASSSPGLAGGADVDEQFF

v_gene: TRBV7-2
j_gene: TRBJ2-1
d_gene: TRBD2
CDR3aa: CASSLASAGGYNEQFF

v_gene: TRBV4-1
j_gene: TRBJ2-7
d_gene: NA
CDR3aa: CASSHQGGAYEQYF

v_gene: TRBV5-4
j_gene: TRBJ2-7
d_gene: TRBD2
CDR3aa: CASSPGGTTTYEQYF

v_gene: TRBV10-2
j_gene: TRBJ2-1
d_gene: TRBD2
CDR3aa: CASSPRTSDSYNEQFF

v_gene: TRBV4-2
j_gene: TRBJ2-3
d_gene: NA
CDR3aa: CASSQGRGPYTDTQYF

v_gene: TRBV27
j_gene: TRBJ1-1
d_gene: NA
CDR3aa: CASSITRNTEAFF

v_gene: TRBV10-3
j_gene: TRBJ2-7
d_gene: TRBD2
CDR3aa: CAIRGTSVFEQYF

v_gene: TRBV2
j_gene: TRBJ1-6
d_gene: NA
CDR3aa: CASRWGPNSPLHF

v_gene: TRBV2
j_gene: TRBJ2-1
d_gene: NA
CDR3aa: CASGLFRGLTSSYNEQFF

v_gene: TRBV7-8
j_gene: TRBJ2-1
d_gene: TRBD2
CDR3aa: CASSLRSSGLPNEQFF

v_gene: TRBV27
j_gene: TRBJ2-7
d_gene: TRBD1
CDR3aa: CASSKPLGTGTFRQYF

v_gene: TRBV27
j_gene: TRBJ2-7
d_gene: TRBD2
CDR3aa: CASSRGGLVYEQYF

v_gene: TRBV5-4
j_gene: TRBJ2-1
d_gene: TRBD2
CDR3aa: CASSFEREGNEQFF

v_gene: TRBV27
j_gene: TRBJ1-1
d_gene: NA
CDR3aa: CASSSQGSYTEAFF

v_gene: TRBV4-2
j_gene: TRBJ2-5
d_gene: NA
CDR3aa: CASSQVPGEGTIGTQYF

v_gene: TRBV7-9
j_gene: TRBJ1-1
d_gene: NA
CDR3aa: CASSSGPEGALNTEAFF

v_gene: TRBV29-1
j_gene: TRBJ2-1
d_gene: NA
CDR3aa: CSVEGRAQGSYNEQFF

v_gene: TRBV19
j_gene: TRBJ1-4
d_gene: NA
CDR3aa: CASRPRALEGEKLFF

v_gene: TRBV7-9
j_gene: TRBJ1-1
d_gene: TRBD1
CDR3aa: CASSLLDRGDTEAFF

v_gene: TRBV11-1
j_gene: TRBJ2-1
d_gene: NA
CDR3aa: CASSFDRYNEQFF

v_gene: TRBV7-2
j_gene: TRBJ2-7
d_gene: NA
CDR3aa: CASSLALLNYEQYF

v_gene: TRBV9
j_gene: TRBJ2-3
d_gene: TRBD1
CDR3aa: CASSPWTGKGTDTQYF

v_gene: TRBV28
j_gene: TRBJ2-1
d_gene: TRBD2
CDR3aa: CASSGTIYNEQFF

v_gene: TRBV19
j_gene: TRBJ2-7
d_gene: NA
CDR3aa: CASRTKGLYDYEQYF

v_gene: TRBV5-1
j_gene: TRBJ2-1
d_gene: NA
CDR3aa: CASTLAGPYNEQFF

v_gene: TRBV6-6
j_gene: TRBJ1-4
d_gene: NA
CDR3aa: CASKGGGNEKLFF

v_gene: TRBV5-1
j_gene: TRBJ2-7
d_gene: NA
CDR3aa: CASSLGSDYEQYF

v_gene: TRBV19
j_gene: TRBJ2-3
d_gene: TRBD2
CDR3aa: CASSDGGEATDTQYF

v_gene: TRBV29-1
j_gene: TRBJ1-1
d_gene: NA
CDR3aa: CSVDRGGEAFF

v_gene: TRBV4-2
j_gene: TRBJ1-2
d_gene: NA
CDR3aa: CASSQDNRQNYGYTF

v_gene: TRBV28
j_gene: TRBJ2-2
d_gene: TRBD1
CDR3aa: CASSNRGRLNTGELFF

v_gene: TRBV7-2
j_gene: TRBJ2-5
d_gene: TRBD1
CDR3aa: CASSLAWAGGETQYF

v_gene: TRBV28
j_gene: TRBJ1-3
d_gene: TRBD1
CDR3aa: CASSVDRLPGNTIYF

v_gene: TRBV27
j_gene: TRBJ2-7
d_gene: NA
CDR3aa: CASRGGPSHEQYF

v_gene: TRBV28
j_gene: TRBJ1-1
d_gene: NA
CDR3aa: CASSLASTEAFF

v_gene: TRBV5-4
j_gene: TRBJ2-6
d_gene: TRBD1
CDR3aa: CASWDRRTSGANVLTF

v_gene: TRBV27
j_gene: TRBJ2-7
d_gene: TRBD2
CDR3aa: CASSLLPPRLAGGDYEQYF